These 9 T cell receptor beta chains came from one sample sequenced in a study of graft-versus-host responses after intestinal transplantation. Data came from immunoSEQ multiplex PCR; TCRdb stores just in-frame clones and leaves some out. The sample yields some 70,000 clones, around nine tenths seen once. No antigen is known for these receptors. The sequencing here drew on unstimulated CD8+ T cells sorted from spleen or lymph node cells, taken before transplant. These receptors came from a human donor who was the organ donor for an intestinal transplant.

There are a few counts of this clone. The CDR3 loop reads CASSGEGLTEAFF. CDR3 sequence (DNA): TGTGCCAGCAGCGGTGAGGGGCTTACTGAAGCTTTCTTT. The rearrangement joins TRBV11-2 to TRBJ1-1; a possible D gene is TRBD1 (5 bases). Germline assignment: CDR1 SGHAT and CDR2 FQNNGV. The CDR3 has 13 residues. Trimming shortened V by 5 bases and J by 5 bases, and 12 bases separated the two germline ends.

The rearrangement links TRBV1 to TRBJ1-1. TRBV1 is designated a pseudogene. The CDR3 extends over 13 amino acids. This chain's CDR3 is CTSSQASTTWAFF. The CDR3 DNA follows: TGCACCAGCAGCCAAGCGAGTACCACGTGGGCTTTCTTT.

This rearrangement joins TRBV27 to TRBJ2-5; perhaps TRBD1 as D (6 bases). The CDR3 has 13 residues. Trimming cost V 8 bases and J 4 bases, with 14 bases left between them. The germline V gene encodes CDR1 MNHEY and CDR2 SMNVEV (reference sequence). The CDR3 DNA is TGTGCCAGCCTTCCGGGACACCGAGAGACCCAGTACTTC. Translating gives CASLPGHRETQYF.

The gene calls are TRBV4-1 and TRBJ1-3, with D perhaps TRBD1 (5 bases). CDR3 length equals 13 residues. Deletions cut 2 bases from V and 4 bases from J, with 6 bases between. Germline CDR1 reads MGHRA; CDR2 reads YSYEKL. CDR3 sequence reads: CASSQWGGNTIYF. CDR3 in DNA: TGCGCCAGCAGCCAATGGGGGGGAAACACCATATATTTT.

The gene calls are TRBV28 and TRBJ2-1, with D possibly being TRBD2 (5 bases). Per germline, CDR1 MDHEN and CDR2 SYDVKM. Trimming left V 5 bases short and J 8 bases short, with 19 bases between. There are 15 residues in the CDR3. The CDR3 DNA is TGTGCCAGCAGTACAAGGATATCGGGTAGCGATGAGCAGTTCTTC. This gives the protein CASSTRISGSDEQFF.

The chain recombines TRBV4-1 with TRBJ1-2; 7 nucleotides line up with TRBD1. The trim removed 3 bases at V and 6 bases at J, leaving 19 bases unmatched. The germline CDR1 and CDR2 sequences are MGHRA and YSYEKL. The CDR3 runs to 18 residues. The CDR3 reads CASSQVGQVYLPYDGYTF. The CDR3 DNA reads as TGCGCCAGCAGCCAGGTTGGACAGGTCTATCTGCCATATGATGGCTACACCTTC.

This clone has more than one count but fewer than ten. This chain joins TRBV7-9 and TRBJ2-7; no reliable D call. Per the germline V gene, CDR1 is SEHNR and CDR2 is FQNEAQ (reference sequence). Trimming removed 5 bases from V and 3 bases from J, with 17 bases in between. CDR3 length: 15 residues. The CDR3 reads CASSPVSPDGYEQYF. The CDR3 DNA is TGTGCCAGCAGCCCCGTTAGTCCTGACGGCTACGAGCAGTACTTC.

The gene calls are TRBV7-9 and TRBJ1-1, with D unclear. There are 14 residues in the CDR3. The germline V gene has CDR1 SEHNR and CDR2 FQNEAQ (reference sequence). V was trimmed by 2 bases and J by 0 bases, leaving 7 bases between them. CDR3 protein: CASSLSTLNTEAFF. CDR3 coding DNA: TGTGCCAGCAGCTTAAGCACCTTGAACACTGAAGCTTTCTTT.

The chain joins TRBV27 to TRBJ1-1; D possibly corresponds to TRBD1 (5 bases). The V end was cut by 4 bases, the J end by 5 bases, with 17 bases between. The CDR3 covers 15 residues. Germline V gene sequence: CDR1 MNHEY, CDR2 SMNVEV (reference sequence). The CDR3 spells CASSYSGLGVTEAFF. The CDR3 DNA follows: TGTGCCAGCAGTTATTCAGGGTTGGGAGTGACTGAAGCTTTCTTT.